This TCR beta chain was obtained from a study of response to subunit inactivated influenza vaccine. Germline V gene data show CDR1 as MDHEN and CDR2 as SYDVKM. V lost 3 bases to trimming and J lost 3 bases; unmatched junction nucleotides: 11. CDR3 length: 19 residues. A single record per CDR3 protein comes from TCRdb applying MiXCR to the RT-PCR reads. Counted here are about 610,000 distinct CDR3 sequences, 12% to 15% occurring once; the ten biggest clones make up roughly 10%. The sample holds a few counts of this clonotype. V gene TRBV28 combines with J gene TRBJ2-2; 12 bases line up with TRBD1. The specimen was PBMCs from blood, collected 11 to 12 days after vaccination. The clonotype was recovered from a man aged 45-65 years who received an inactivated influenza vaccine. The CDR3 sequence is CASSFWDRGRSVDTGELFF. The CDR3 DNA reads TGTGCCAGCAGTTTCTGGGACAGGGGGCGATCCGTTGACACCGGGGAGCTGTTTTTT.